This T cell receptor (beta chain) was identified in a study of radiotherapy plus CTLA-4 blockade in lung cancer. Method: immunoSEQ multiplex PCR; TCRdb's copy keeps in-frame clones and lacks some. The sample consists of 55,000 to 80,000 clones, around 82% of them appearing once. With V trimmed by 4 bases and J by 3 bases, 8 bases remained unmatched. The germline gives CDR1 SGHDN, CDR2 FVKESK. The CDR3 runs to 15 residues. This specimen was peripheral blood, taken from a patient treated with radiotherapy plus ipilimumab. The origin of this receptor is a human donor with non-small cell lung cancer who had a complete response to radiotherapy plus ipilimumab. This rearrangement joins TRBV14 to TRBJ1-2, with 7 bases lining up with TRBD1. Here the CDR3 reads CASSPETGWDYGYTF. CDR3 sequence (DNA): TGTGCCAGCAGCCCTGAGACAGGGTGGGACTATGGCTACACCTTC.